The present T cell receptor (beta chain) was sequenced within a study of shared clonotypes between healthy human individuals (dated by TCRdb to about 2020). Background on the whole study: A couple of women and a few men aged 18 to 49 years were included in the cohort. Per donor, three plates each were used for CD4 naive and CD4 memory, two for CD8 naive, and one for CD8 memory. The study deeply sequenced blood TCR repertoires of about 5 healthy adults to estimate repertoire size and the extent of clonotype sharing between individuals. To increase sequencing depth and limit assay-specific biases, TCR repertoire library preparation and sequencing were carried out by different laboratories using diverse techniques. Each donor's leukapheresis produced roughly between roughly 0.85 and 9.5 billion PBMCs.

In regard to this clone: What antigen it recognizes has not been identified. No quality values exist for individual bases; no much larger clone is one base distant.

From V the trimming removes 0 bases and from J it removes 3 bases, while the gene matches leave 2 bases of the junction unaccounted for. CDR1 and CDR2 are read off the germline V gene as SGDLS and YYNGEE. There are 15 amino acids in the CDR3, from cysteine to phenylalanine inclusive. The retained sequence is limited to the CDR3, 45 bases, with the frame set at the first base. CD8 naive samples consisted of CD45RO-negative cells that were positively selected for CCR7, yielding a CD45RA+CCR7+ population without TemRA cells. The donors were healthy, HIV-negative adults with no recently reported acute infections or vaccinations. Every donor was a Caucasian adult living in Nashville, Tennessee, USA. After blood collection by leukapheresis, PBMCs were isolated using Ficoll-Histopaque density gradient centrifugation and then cryopreserved in the vapor phase of liquid nitrogen. Analytical flow cytometry was used to check the purity and quantity of every magnetically sorted T cell population. Each sorted fraction had its genomic DNA isolated and then quantified by UV absorbance on a Nanodrop 2000c.

Using the deep immunoSEQ assay, multiplex PCR amplified TCR CDR3 regions from genomic DNA. For each cell subset, the extracted genomic DNA was distributed evenly across all wells of several immunoSEQ 96-well plates, and each plate served as one replicate. For sorted subsets, around 200 ng genomic DNA, equal to some 30,000 T cell genomes, was loaded into each replicate PCR. Purified libraries were quantified with a Qubit 3.0 fluorometer, sized on a Bioanalyzer 2100, and re-quantified with the KAPA Library Quantification kit. Every immunoSEQ 96-well plate was sequenced on a dedicated single-read 150-cycle Illumina NextSeq 550 flow cell. The paper's data handling went like this. Because the immunoSEQ output included only junctional sequences and no quality scores, the filtering could not be the same as the filtering used for full-length reads. To assign V/J genes and CDR3, sequences were annotated using PyIR, a Python wrapper for IgBLAST v1.9, with IMGT germline references. Reads were removed for weak V/J assignments (E-value above 1e-6), missing CDR3, stop codons, out-of-frame junctions, or ambiguous translated residues. A V3J clonotype was defined by an identical inferred V gene, J gene, and CDR3 amino acid sequence. The percentage overlap between two repertoires was calculated by dividing the number of shared unique clonotypes by the size of the smaller repertoire. Richness of each repertoire was evaluated using RTK rarefaction, the Chao1 estimator, and Recon v2.1 estimates of unobserved clonotypes. For all TCRbeta clonotypes obtained by the gDNA method from a few donors, generation probabilities were computed with OLGA. Entries here come from immuneACCESS through TCRdb and include only in-frame sequences with V and J called. Some clones fail to appear in such tables; in the studies checked, an unresolved V gene covers under half of the shortfall, and the cause of the remainder is unknown. V and J calls and clone size are as listed in that table; D and trimming were resolved from the DNA. The sample table shows around 2,000,000 clones, and about 95% are seen once. The ten largest clones take up around 1.1% of the sample.

Overall study results and their limits: Pairwise subsampling indicated that sequencing depth was expected to affect the degree of clonotype sharing among donors. Incomplete sequencing was indicated by rarefaction of sorted-subset datasets, despite the large sequencing depth. Compared with non-shared clonotypes, clonotypes shared by all four sorted-subset donors had higher generation probabilities. Sampling was restricted to blood, and TCR repertoires in tissues likely differ from the TCR repertoires found in blood. Naive subsets generally had larger estimated clonotype richness than memory subsets did. Because the study included only a small number of donors, the genetic and exposure-history diversity represented was limited. Across several donors, roughly 5.1% of naive CD4, more than 3% of naive CD8, around 2.5% of memory CD4, and 0.4% of memory CD8 clonotypes were shared.

The material sequenced was naive CD8+ T cells sorted from blood. Read against the paper, the sample's cell subset or site label means: CD45RA+CCR7+. The receptor was isolated from a man aged 18 to 35 in good health. The sequence is built from TRBV9 and TRBJ1-2; the central 10 bases match TRBD1. The encoded CDR3 is CASSVATGGDYGYTF. The DNA reads TGTGCCAGCAGCGTAGCGACAGGGGGCGACTATGGCTACACCTTC.